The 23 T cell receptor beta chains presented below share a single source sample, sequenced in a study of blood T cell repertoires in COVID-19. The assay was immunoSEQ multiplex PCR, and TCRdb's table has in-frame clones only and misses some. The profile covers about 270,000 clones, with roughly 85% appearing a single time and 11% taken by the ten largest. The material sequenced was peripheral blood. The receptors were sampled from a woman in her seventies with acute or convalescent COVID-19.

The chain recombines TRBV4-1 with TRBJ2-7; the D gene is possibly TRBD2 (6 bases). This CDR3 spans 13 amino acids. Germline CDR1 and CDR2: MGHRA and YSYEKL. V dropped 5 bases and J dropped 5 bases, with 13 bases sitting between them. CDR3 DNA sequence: TGCGCCAGCAGCTCTCTACCGGGGGACGAGCAGTACTTC. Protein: CASSSLPGDEQYF.

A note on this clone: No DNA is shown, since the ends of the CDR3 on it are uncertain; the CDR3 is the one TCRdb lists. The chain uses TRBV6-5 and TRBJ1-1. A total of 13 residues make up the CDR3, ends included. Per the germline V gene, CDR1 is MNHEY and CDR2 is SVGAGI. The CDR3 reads CASSSSGGTEAFF.

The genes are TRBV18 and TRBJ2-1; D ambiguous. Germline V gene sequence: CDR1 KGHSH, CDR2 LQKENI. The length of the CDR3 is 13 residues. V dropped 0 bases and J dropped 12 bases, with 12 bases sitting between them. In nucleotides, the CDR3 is TGTGCCAGCTCACCACCGGCTCTAGTGAGGCAGTTCTTC. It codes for CASSPPALVRQFF.

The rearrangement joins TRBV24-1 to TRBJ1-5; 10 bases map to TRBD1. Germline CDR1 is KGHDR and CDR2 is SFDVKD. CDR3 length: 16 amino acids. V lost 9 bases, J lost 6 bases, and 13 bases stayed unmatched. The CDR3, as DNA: TGTGCCACCGGGACAGGGGAGGAGGTAGAGATTCAGCCCCAGCATTTT. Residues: CATGTGEEVEIQPQHF.

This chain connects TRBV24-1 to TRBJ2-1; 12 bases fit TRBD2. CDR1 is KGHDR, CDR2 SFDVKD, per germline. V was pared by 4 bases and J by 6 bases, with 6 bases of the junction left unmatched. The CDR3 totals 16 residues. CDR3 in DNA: TGTGCCACCAGTGACTCCGGGACTAGCGGGCTCAATGAGCAGTTCTTC. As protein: CATSDSGTSGLNEQFF.

This chain's CDR3 is CATSDWGDRGDTQYF. CDR3 DNA sequence: TGTGCCACCAGTGATTGGGGGGACAGGGGAGATACGCAGTATTTT. The chain uses TRBV24-1 and TRBJ2-3, with 10 bases identical to TRBD1. The CDR3 has 15 residues. Germline-derived CDR1 and CDR2 are KGHDR and SFDVKD. Germline trimming cut 2 bases from V and 5 bases from J; bases unmatched to any gene: 3.

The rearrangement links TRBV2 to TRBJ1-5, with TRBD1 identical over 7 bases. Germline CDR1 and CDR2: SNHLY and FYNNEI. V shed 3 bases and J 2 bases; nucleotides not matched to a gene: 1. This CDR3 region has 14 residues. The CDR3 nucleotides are TGTGCCAGCAGTGATCAGGGGGGCAATCAGCCCCAGCATTTT. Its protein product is CASSDQGGNQPQHF.

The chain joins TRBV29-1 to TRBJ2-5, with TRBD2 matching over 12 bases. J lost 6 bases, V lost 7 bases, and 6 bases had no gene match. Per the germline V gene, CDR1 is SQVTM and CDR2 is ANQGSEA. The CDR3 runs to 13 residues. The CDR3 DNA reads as TGCAGCGACGGACTAGCGGGGTTACAGACCCAGTACTTC. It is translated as CSDGLAGLQTQYF.

The CDR3 sequence: CASSSVQGGSYEQYF. As DNA, the CDR3 is TGTGCCAGCAGTTCCGTGCAGGGGGGCTCCTACGAGCAGTACTTC. The chain is built from TRBV28 and TRBJ2-7; D may be TRBD1 (7 bases). CDR3 length: 15 residues. The germline V and J ends were trimmed by 4 bases and 0 bases, with 13 bases remaining between them. The germline gives CDR1 MDHEN, CDR2 SYDVKM.

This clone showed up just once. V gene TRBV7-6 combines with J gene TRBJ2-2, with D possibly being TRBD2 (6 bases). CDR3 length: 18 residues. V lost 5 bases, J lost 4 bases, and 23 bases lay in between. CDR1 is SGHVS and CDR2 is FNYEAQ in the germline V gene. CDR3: CASSPFSSVRTSTGELFF. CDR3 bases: TGTGCCAGCAGCCCCTTTTCTAGCGTTCGAACGTCCACCGGGGAGCTGTTTTTT.

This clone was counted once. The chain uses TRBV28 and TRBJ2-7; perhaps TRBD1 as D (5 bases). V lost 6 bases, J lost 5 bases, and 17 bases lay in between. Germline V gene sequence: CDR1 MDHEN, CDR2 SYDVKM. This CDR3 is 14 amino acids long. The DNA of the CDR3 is TGTGCCAGCAGAACTTCAGGGCTCATCCACGAGCAGTACTTC. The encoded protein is CASRTSGLIHEQYF.

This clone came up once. CDR3 sequence reads: CASSLTVREAFF. For the CDR3, the DNA is TGTGCCAGCAGCTTAACTGTCCGTGAAGCTTTCTTT. V is TRBV7-3 and J is TRBJ1-1, with D unresolved. Germline V gives CDR1 SGHTA, CDR2 FQGTGA. The CDR3 extends over 12 amino acids. Trimming cost V 0 bases and J 7 bases, with 6 bases left between them.

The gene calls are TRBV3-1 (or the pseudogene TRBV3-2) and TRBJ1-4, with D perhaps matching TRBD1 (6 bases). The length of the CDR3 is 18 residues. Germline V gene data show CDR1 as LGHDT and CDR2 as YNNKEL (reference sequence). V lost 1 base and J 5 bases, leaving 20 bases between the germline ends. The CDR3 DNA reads TGTGCCAGCAGCCAAGTAGAAGGGAACCGGGACACCAATGAAAAACTGTTTTTT. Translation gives CASSQVEGNRDTNEKLFF.

This chain's CDR3 is CAIRGQGAPYEQYF. The CDR3, as DNA: TGTGCCATCAGGGGGCAGGGCGCTCCCTACGAGCAGTACTTC. The chain employs TRBV10-3 and TRBJ2-7, with D perhaps matching TRBD1 (5 bases). CDR3 length: 14 residues. Germline V CDR1 and CDR2: ENHRY, SYGVKD. Trimming cost V 6 bases and J 2 bases, with 14 bases left between them.

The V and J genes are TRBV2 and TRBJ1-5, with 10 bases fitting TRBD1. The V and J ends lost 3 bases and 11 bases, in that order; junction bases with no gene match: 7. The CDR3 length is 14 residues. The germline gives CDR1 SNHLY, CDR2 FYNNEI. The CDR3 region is CASSDRTGGQAQHF. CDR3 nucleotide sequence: TGTGCCAGCAGTGATAGGACAGGGGGACAGGCCCAGCATTTT.

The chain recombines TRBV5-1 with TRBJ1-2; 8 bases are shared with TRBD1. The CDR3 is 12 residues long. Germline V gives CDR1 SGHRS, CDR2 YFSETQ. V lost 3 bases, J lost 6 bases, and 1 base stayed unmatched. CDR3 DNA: TGCGCCAGCAGCTCACAGGGGGATGGCTACACCTTC. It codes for CASSSQGDGYTF.

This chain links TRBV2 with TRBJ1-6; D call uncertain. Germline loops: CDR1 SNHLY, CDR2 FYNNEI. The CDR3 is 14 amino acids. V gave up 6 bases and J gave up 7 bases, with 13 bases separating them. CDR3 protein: CASRPRVSNSPLHF. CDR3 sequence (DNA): TGTGCCAGCAGGCCCCGGGTTTCCAATTCACCCCTCCACTTT.

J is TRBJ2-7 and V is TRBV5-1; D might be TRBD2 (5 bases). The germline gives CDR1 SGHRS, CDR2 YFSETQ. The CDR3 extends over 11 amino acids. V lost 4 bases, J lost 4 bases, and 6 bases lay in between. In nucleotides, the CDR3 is TGCGCCAGCAGCGGGGAGTACGAGCAGTACTTC. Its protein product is CASSGEYEQYF. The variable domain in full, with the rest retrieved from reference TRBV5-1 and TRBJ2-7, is KAGVTQTPRYLIKTRGQQVTLSCSPISGHRSVSWYQQTPGQGLQFLFEYFSETQRNKGNFPGRFSGRQFSNSRSEMNVSTLELGDSALYLCASSGEYEQYFGPGTRLTVT.

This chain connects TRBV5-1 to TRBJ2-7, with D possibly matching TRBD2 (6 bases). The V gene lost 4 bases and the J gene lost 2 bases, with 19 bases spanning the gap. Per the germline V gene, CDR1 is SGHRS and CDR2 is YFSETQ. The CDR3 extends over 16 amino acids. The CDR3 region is CASSPGRGAGAYEQYF. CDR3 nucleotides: TGCGCCAGCAGCCCTGGGCGGGGCGCAGGTGCCTACGAGCAGTACTTC.

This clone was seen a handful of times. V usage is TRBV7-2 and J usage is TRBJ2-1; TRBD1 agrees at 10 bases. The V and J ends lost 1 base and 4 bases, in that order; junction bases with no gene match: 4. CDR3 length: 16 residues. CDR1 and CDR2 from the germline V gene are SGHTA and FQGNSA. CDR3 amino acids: CASSLEGTGAYNEQFF. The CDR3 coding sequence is TGTGCCAGCAGCTTAGAAGGGACAGGGGCGTACAATGAGCAGTTCTTC.

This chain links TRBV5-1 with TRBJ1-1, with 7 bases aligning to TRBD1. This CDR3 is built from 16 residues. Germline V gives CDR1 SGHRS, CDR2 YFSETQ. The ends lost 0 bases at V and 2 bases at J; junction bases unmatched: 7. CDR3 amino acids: CASSLVVSGGNTEAFF. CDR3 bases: TGCGCCAGCAGCTTGGTTGTGTCAGGGGGTAACACTGAAGCTTTCTTT.

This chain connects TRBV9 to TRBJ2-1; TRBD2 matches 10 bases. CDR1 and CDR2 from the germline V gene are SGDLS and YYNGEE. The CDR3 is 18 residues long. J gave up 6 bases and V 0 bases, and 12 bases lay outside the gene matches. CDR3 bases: TGTGCCAGCAGCGTAGAGTGGGGCCTTAGCGGGGGGAGCAATGAGCAGTTCTTC. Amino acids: CASSVEWGLSGGSNEQFF.

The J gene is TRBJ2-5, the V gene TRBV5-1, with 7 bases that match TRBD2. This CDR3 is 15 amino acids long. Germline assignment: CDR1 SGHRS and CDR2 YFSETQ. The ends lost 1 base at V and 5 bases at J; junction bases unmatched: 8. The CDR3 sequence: CASSLLGTTMETQYF. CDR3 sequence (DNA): TGCGCCAGCAGCTTGCTAGGGACTACCATGGAGACCCAGTACTTC.